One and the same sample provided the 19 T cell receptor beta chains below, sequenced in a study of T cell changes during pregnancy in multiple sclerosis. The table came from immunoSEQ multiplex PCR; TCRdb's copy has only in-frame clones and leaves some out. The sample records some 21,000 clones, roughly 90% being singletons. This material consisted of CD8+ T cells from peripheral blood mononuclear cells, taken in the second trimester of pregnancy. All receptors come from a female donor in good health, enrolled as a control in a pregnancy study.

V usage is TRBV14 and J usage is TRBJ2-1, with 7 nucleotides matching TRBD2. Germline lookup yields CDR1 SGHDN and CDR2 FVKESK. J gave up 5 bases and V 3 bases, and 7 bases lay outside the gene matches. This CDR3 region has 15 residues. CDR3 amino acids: CASSHWEGPDNEQFF. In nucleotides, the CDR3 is TGTGCCAGCAGCCATTGGGAGGGCCCCGACAATGAGCAGTTCTTC. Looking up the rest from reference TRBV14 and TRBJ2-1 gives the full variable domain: EAGVTQFPSHSVIEKGQTVTLRCDPISGHDNLYWYRRVMGKEIKFLLHFVKESKQDESGMPNNRFLAERTGGTYSTLKVQPAELEDSGVYFCASSHWEGPDNEQFFGPGTRLTVL.

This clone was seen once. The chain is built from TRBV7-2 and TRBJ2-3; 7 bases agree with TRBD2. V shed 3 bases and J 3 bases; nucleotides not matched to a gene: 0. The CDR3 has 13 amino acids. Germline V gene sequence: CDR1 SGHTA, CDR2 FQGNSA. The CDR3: CASSLGGTDTQYF. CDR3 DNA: TGTGCCAGCAGCTTGGGAGGGACAGATACGCAGTATTTT. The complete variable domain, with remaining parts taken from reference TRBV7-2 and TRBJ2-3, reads GAGVSQSPSNKVTEKGKDVELRCDPISGHTALYWYRQSLGQGLEFLIYFQGNSAPDKSGLPSDRFSAERTGGSVSTLTIQRTQQEDSAVYLCASSLGGTDTQYFGPGTRLTVL.

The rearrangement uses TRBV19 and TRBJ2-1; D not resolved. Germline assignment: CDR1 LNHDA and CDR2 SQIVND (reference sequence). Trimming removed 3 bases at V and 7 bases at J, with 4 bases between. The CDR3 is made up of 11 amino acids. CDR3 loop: CASSMSNEQFF. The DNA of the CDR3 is TGTGCCAGTAGTATGTCGAATGAGCAGTTCTTC.

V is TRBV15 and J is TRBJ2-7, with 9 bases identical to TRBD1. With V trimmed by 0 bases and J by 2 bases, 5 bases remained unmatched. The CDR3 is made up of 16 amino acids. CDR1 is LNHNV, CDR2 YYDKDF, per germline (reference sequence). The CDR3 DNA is TGTGCCACCAGCAGAGATTGGACAGGGGTCACCTACGAGCAGTACTTC. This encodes CATSRDWTGVTYEQYF.

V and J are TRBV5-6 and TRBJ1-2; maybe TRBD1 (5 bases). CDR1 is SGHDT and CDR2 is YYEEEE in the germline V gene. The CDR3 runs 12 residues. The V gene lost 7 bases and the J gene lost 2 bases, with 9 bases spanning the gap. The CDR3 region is CASSAGNYGYTF. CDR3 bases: TGTGCCAGCTCTGCAGGGAACTATGGCTACACCTTC.

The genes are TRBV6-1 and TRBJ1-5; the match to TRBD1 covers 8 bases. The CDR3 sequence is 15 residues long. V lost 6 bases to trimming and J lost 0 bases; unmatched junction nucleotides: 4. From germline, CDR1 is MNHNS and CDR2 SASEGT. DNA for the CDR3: TGTGCCAGCAGCGAGACAGGGGTTAGCAATCAGCCCCAGCATTTT. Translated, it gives CASSETGVSNQPQHF.

The DNA for the CDR3 is TGTGCCAGCAGTTACGGGACTAGCGCAGATACGCAGTATTTT. Translated: CASSYGTSADTQYF. The J gene is TRBJ2-3, the V gene TRBV6-9, with 10 bases lining up with TRBD2. The CDR3 has 14 residues. Germline V lookup: CDR1 MNHGY, CDR2 SVAAGI. The V segment lost 3 bases and the J segment 4 bases; nucleotides outside the gene matches: 1.

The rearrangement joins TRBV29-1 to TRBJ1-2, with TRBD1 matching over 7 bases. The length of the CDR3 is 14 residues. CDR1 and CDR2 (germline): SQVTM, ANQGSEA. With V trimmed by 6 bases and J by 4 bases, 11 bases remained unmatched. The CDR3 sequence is CSVMTRQGSYGYTF. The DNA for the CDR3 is TGCAGCGTCATGACCCGACAGGGTTCCTATGGCTACACCTTC.

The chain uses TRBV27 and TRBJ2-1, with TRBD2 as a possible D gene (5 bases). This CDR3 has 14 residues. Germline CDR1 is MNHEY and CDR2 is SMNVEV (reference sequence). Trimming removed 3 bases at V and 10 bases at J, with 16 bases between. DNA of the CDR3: TGTGCCAGCAGTTTGAGTTACACCTCGGGGGAGCAGTTCTTC. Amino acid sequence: CASSLSYTSGEQFF.

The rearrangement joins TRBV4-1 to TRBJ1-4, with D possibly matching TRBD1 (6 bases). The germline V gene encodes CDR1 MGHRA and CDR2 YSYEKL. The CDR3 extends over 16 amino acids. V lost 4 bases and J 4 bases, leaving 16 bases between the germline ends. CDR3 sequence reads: CASSPLPGQNNEKLFF. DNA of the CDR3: TGCGCCAGCAGCCCGCTTCCCGGACAGAATAATGAAAAACTGTTTTTT.

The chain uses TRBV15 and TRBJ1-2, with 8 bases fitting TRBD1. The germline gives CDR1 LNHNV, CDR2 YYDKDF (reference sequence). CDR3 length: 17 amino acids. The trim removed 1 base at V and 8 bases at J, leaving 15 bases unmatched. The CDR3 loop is CATSRAHRGGTSWGYTF. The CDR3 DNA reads TGTGCCACCAGCAGAGCCCACAGGGGGGGTACCTCGTGGGGCTACACCTTC. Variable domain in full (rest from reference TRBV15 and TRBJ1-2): DAMVIQNPRYQVTQFGKPVTLSCSQTLNHNVMYWYQQKSSQAPKLLFHYYDKDFNNEADTPDNFQSRRPNTSFCFLDIRSPGLGDTAMYLCATSRAHRGGTSWGYTFGSGTRLTVV.

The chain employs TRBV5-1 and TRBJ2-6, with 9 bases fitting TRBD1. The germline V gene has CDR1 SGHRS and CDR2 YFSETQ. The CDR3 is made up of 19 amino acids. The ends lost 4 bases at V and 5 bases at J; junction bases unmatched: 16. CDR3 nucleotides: TGCGCCAGCAGCCACCCCCCCACAGGGGGCGGCTTAAGGGCCAACGTCCTGACTTTC. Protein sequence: CASSHPPTGGGLRANVLTF. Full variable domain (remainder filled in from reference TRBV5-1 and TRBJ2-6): KAGVTQTPRYLIKTRGQQVTLSCSPISGHRSVSWYQQTPGQGLQFLFEYFSETQRNKGNFPGRFSGRQFSNSRSEMNVSTLELGDSALYLCASSHPPTGGGLRANVLTFGAGSRLTVL.

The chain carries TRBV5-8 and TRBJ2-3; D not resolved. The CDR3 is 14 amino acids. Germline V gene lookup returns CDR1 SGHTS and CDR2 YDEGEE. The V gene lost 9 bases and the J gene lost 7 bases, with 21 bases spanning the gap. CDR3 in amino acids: CATPLWRFQNTQYF. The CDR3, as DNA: TGTGCCACCCCCCTATGGAGATTCCAAAATACGCAGTATTTT.

CDR3 protein: CGASSTSYTYEQYF. The DNA for the CDR3 is TGTGGAGCCTCATCGACTAGCTACACCTACGAGCAGTACTTC. The chain employs TRBV28 and TRBJ2-7, with 7 bases that match TRBD2. The CDR3 totals 14 residues. In germline, CDR1 is MDHEN, CDR2 SYDVKM.

CDR3 sequence reads: CASSEVVGRGNTEAFF. CDR3 coding DNA: TGTGCCAGCAGTGAAGTTGTGGGCAGGGGGAACACTGAAGCTTTCTTT. This rearrangement joins TRBV6-1 to TRBJ1-1, with a weak D call TRBD1 (6 bases). The CDR3 runs to 16 residues. Trimming took off 1 base at V and 1 base at J, with 13 bases between the two ends. CDR1 is MNHNS and CDR2 is SASEGT in the germline V gene.

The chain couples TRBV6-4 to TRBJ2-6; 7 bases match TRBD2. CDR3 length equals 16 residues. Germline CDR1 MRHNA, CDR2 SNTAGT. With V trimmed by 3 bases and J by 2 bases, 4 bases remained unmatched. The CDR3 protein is CASSEVGGAGANVLTF. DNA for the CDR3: TGTGCCAGCAGTGAAGTTGGGGGGGCTGGGGCCAACGTCCTGACTTTC.

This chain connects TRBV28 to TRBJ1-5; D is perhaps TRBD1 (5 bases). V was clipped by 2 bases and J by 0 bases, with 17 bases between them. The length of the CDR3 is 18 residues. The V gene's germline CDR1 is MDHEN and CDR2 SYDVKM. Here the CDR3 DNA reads TGTGCCAGCAGTTTAGGGCTCCGTCAAGGGGATAGCAATCAGCCCCAGCATTTT. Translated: CASSLGLRQGDSNQPQHF. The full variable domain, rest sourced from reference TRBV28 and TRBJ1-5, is DVKVTQSSRYLVKRTGEKVFLECVQDMDHENMFWYRQDPGLGLRLIYFSYDVKMKEKGDIPEGYSVSREKKERFSLILESASTNQTSMYLCASSLGLRQGDSNQPQHFGDGTRLSIL.

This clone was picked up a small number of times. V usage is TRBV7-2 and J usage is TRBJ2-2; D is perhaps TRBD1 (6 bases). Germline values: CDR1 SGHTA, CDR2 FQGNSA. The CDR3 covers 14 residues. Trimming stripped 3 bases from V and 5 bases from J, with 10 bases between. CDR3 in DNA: TGTGCCAGCAGCTTCAGGGGCGGGACCGGGGAGCTGTTTTTT. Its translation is CASSFRGGTGELFF.

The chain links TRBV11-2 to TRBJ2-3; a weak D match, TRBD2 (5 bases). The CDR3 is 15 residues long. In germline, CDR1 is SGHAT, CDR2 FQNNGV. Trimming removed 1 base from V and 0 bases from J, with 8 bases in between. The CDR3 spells CASSLAGTSTDTQYF. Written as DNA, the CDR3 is TGTGCCAGCAGCTTAGCGGGAACTAGCACAGATACGCAGTATTTT.